This T cell receptor (beta chain) was obtained from a study of regulatory T cells in long-lasting Graves disease (dated by TCRdb to 2020 to 2022). Background for the entire study: Patients with newly diagnosed Graves' disease had been on antithyroid drugs for under 3 months. A total of approximately 35 samples underwent TCR sequencing: around 13 from persistent and approximately 20 from newly diagnosed Graves' disease patients. Patients with persistent Graves' disease were compared with patients with newly diagnosed Graves' disease using TCR sequencing and RNA sequencing of peripheral blood. The study was registered as a clinical trial and conducted in China. Broader findings and caveats from the paper: Persistent patients shared more public clonotypes among themselves (around 2,500) than newly diagnosed patients did (approximately 900). The authors acknowledged the small sample size as a limitation that may reduce accuracy. Compared with newly diagnosed patients, patients with persistent Graves' disease had lower TCR Shannon entropy and fewer highly expanded clones, which suggests clonal expansion. Preferential use of TRBV28, TRBJ1-2 and TRBJ2-5 was observed in persistent disease, whereas TRBV20-1 and TRBJ2-1 were favored in newly diagnosed disease. Only the TCR beta chain was sequenced and analyzed. Because the primary lesion, thyroid tissue, could not be accessed, the study looked at peripheral blood alone.

The time point label here, explained by the study, means: newly diagnosed GD, antithyroid drugs for less than 3 months. RNA was extracted from PBMCs in TRIzol for both TCR sequencing and RNA sequencing. The diagnosis of Graves' disease followed American Thyroid Association guidelines. Patients for the study were recruited at an endocrinology department in Xi'an, China. Each patient gave approximately 9 milliliters of peripheral blood, collected in an EDTA anticoagulant tube. Ficoll Paque Plus density gradient separation was used to isolate PBMCs, and no further T cell sorting was done. An Agilent 2100 Bioanalyzer and agarose gel were used to check RNA quality, and a NanoDrop 2000 was used to measure RNA concentration. The method behind the library was multiplex PCR. Instrument on record: Illumina HiSeq 4000. CDR3 regions were amplified by Arm-PCR with iRepertoire HTBI primers to construct TCR beta libraries. PCR products were gel purified before sequencing. Regarding the original processing steps: Gene usage analysis of CDR3 amino acid clonotypes relied on the 62 TRBV and around 14 TRBJ segments identified across samples. COPE and FqMerger were used to merge filtered high-quality paired reads into contigs. BLAST was used to align contigs to IMGT TRBV, TRBD and TRBJ reference genes, with CDR3 defined following IMGT. Highly expanded clones were defined as clonotypes with a frequency above 0.1%. Shannon entropy was used to measure repertoire diversity, and the Gini coefficient was used to measure V-J evenness. A clonotype found in more than one individual was treated as public. TCRdb reworked the public reads: Q25 trimming with fastp, MiXCR clone assembly, productive beta chains retained. Each record represents a unique CDR3 protein, reported with the most common genes and DNA among its rows. For this entry, the V and J calls and clone size follow TCRdb and not the study's own pipeline. The table for this sample lists 350,000 to 550,000 distinct CDR3 sequences; under 15% of them were counted only once. The top ten clonotypes cover over 15% of the sample.

Many counts were recorded for this clonotype. Its antigen is currently not known. No much larger clone exists at a distance of one base, and base qualities are not known. Spanning cysteine to phenylalanine, the CDR3 consists of 14 amino acids. Of all the DNA, just the CDR3 is kept, 42 bases in frame from base 1. Looking up the germline V gene (reference sequence) yields CDR1 DFQATT and CDR2 SNEGSKA. Compared with germline, V lacks 5 bases and J lacks 3 bases; bases without a gene match: 6. These data were also reused for a study on T cells in Graves' hyperthyroidism and ophthalmopathy. The second publication reports: Stable Graves' hyperthyroidism was defined as the absence of progression to ophthalmopathy over 18 months of follow-up. The hyperthyroidism patients were between 18 and 65 years old and newly diagnosed, with a disease duration of less than 2 months. The study excluded patients with uncontrolled infections, other autoimmune diseases, pregnancy or lactation. Diagnoses were based on clinical symptoms, serum thyroxine and TRAb, thyroid ultrasound and orbital computed tomography. The TCR CDR3 was subjected to a first round of RT-PCR using the HTBI primer set and the Qiagen OneStep RT-PCR kit. Most expanded thyroid clonotypes (frequency above 0.001) were also found in blood, which suggests that blood repertoires may mirror thyroid immune responses. A model built on a 13 V-J signature distinguished ophthalmopathy from stable hyperthyroidism, reaching roughly 88% sensitivity and around 81% specificity in cross-validation and 80%/75% in testing. In validation, the model predicted progression to ophthalmopathy with over 60% sensitivity and 72.22% specificity, a median of 6.5 months before onset. TCR V-J signatures able to tell the groups apart were searched for in a discovery cohort of 95 to 100 patients, of whom approximately 40 had Graves' ophthalmopathy and more than 55 had stable Graves' hyperthyroidism. Prospective prediction of ophthalmopathy was tested in an independent validation cohort consisting of 18 to 20 hyperthyroidism patients and around 17 patients who later progressed to ophthalmopathy. For training and testing, the 110 or so patients in the discovery cohort were randomly divided in a 7:3 ratio. In about 6 Graves' hyperthyroidism patients, the study also compared T-cell repertoires from thyroid tissue with T-cell repertoires from blood. After blood sampling, hyperthyroidism patients were treated with methimazole at a starting dose of 30 mg daily, and ophthalmopathy patients were treated with high-dose intravenous methylprednisolone. The libraries were constructed in a second round of multiplex PCR and then size-selected and purified. Paired-end sequencing of the libraries was performed with 100 bp reads on an Illumina HiSeq2000. Raw data were processed with SOAPnuke, discarding reads with adapters, uncalled bases, mean Phred below 15, or no exact constant-primer or identifier match. COPE v1.2.5 was used to merge the high-quality paired reads, and each unique nucleotide sequence was defined as a clonotype. MiTCR v1.1 was used to align the clonotypes against IMGT TRBV, TRBD and TRBJ reference segments. Only V-J combinations with frequency above 0.0001, covering about 99% of repertoires, were analysed. A TCS score was defined as the ratio of F50 (clonal expansion) to E x V (chaos), with BLOSUM62-based TCRdist applied between CDR3 peptides within each V-J. Welch's t-statistics and random forest reduced around 550 V-J features to roughly 13, which were used in a naive Bayes classifier (R e1071). Sample size was not statistically predetermined, and blinding of investigators to group allocation was not performed. TCR Vbeta CDR3 sequencing of roughly 140 peripheral blood samples (over 40 ophthalmopathy, approximately 80 hyperthyroidism and around 17 progressor patients) is reported in the paper.

This specimen consisted of peripheral blood mononuclear cells (PBMCs), obtained at new diagnosis, from a patient treated with antithyroid drugs. The chain joins TRBV20-1 to TRBJ2-7, and 11 junctional nucleotides match TRBD2. The sequence came from a woman aged 25 to 45 with Graves disease. Donor details come from another sample of the same person, matched by shared clones. CDR3 loop: CSADPGLADYEQYF. The base sequence is TGCAGTGCTGACCCGGGACTAGCGGACTACGAGCAGTACTTC.